This TCR beta chain appears in the sequencing data of a study of T cell responses to AZD1222 COVID-19 vaccine. Germline CDR1 is MDHEN and CDR2 is SYDVKM. The CDR3 length is 15 residues. V trimming: 4 bases; J trimming: 8 bases; junction bases outside the gene matches: 9. Sequencing used immunoSEQ multiplex PCR; TCRdb keeps in-frame clones, though not all of them. The data hold roughly 170,000 clones, with about 90% observed a single time. This sample comprised peripheral blood, obtained on day 0 of AZD1222 vaccination. This chain links TRBV28 with TRBJ2-1; TRBD1 matches at 9 bases. The TCR sequence derives from an adult in good health. This CDR3 reads CASSSPPGQGHEQFF. The CDR3 nucleotides are TGTGCCAGCAGTTCACCCCCGGGACAGGGCCATGAGCAGTTCTTC.